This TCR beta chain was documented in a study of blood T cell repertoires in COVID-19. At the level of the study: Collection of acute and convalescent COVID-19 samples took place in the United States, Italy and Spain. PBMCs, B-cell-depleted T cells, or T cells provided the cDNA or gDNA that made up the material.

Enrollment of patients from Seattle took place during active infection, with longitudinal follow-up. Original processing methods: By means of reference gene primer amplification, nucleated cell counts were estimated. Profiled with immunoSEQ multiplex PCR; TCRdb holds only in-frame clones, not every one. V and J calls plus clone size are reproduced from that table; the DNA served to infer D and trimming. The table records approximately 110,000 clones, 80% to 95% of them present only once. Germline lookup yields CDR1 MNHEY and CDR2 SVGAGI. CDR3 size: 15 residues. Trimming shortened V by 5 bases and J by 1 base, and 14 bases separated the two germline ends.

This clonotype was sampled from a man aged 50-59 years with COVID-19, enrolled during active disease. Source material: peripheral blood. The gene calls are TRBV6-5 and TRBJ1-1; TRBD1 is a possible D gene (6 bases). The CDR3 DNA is TGTGCCAGCAGTAGCACTTCCAGGGGGAACACTGAAGCTTTCTTT. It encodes CASSSTSRGNTEAFF.